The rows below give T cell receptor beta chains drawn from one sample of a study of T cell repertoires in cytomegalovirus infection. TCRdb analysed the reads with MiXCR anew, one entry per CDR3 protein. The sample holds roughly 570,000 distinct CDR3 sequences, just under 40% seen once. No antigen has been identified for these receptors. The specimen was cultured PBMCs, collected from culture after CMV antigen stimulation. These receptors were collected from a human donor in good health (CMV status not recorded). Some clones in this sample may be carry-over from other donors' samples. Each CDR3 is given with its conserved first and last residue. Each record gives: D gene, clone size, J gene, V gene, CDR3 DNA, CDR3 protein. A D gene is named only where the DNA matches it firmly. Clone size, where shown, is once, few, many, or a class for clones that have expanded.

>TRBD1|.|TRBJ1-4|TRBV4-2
TGTGCCAGCAGCCAAGAAGGGGGCGGGAGAGGGGAAAAACTGTTTTTT
CASSQEGGGRGEKLFF
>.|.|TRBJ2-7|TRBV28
TGTGCCACGTCGGGACCGTACTACGAGCAGTACTTC
CATSGPYYEQYF
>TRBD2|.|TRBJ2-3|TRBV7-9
TGTGCCAGCAGCCCACTAGCGAACGACGATACGCAGTATTTT
CASSPLANDDTQYF
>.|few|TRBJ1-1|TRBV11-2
TGTGCCAGCAGCTTAGTCTGGACAGCCACTGAAGCTTTCTTT
CASSLVWTATEAFF
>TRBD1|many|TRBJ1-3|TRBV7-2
TGTGCCAGCAGCGGAGGGGGCCCTGGAAACACCATATATTTT
CASSGGGPGNTIYF
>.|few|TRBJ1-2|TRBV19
TGTGCCAGTAGTATGGACGGAACGGGCTATGGCTACACCTTC
CASSMDGTGYGYTF
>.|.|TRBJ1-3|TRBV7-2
TGTGCCAGCAGCACACGGGGAAACACCATATATTTT
CASSTRGNTIYF
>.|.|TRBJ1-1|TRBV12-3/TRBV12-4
TGTGCCAGCAGTTTAGCGTTGGGGGGAAGTGAAGCTTTCTTT
CASSLALGGSEAFF
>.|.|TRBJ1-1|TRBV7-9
TGTGCCAGCAGCTTTCATTTCACTGAAGCTTTCTTT
CASSFHFTEAFF
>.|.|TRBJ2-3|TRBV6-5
TGTGCCAGCAGCCTCCACGCCCGGGGCACAGATACGCAGTATTTT
CASSLHARGTDTQYF
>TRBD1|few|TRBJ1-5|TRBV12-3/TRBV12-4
TGTGCCAGCAGCCCCGGGACAGGGGGCTTCAGGCCCCAGCATTTT
CASSPGTGGFRPQHF
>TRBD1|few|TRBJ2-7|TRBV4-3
TGCGCCAGCAGCCAGGCCGACAGGGCCTACGAGCAGTACTTC
CASSQADRAYEQYF
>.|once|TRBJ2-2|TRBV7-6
TGTGCCACTCGTTTTTCCCAGGGCGACACCGGGGAGCTGTTTTTT
CATRFSQGDTGELFF
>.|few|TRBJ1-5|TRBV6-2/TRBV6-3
TGTGCCAGCAGCGGACTGAATAGCAATCAGCCCCAGCATTTT
CASSGLNSNQPQHF
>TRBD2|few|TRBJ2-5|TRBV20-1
TGCAGTGCTCAAACCGGGACTAGCGGATTCCTGAATTTGGGGACCCAGTACTTC
CSAQTGTSGFLNLGTQYF
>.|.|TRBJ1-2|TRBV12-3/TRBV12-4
TGTGCCAGCAGTTCCATGTTCCCAAACTATGGCTACACCTTC
CASSSMFPNYGYTF
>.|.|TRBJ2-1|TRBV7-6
TGTGCCAGCAGCTTAGCGTGGGGAGAAAACAATGAGCAGTTCTTC
CASSLAWGENNEQFF
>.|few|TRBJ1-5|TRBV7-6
TGTGCCAGCAGCCCCGGGCCAGGGGAATTCTATAGCAATCAGCCCCAGCATTTT
CASSPGPGEFYSNQPQHF
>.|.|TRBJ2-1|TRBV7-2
TGTGCCAGCAGTCTATGGGTGGGTGTCGGGTACAATGAGCAGTTCTTC
CASSLWVGVGYNEQFF
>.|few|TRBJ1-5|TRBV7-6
TGTGCCAGCAGCTTAGGGACGAGGTGTATCGTGGTTCAGCCCCAGCATTTT
CASSLGTRCIVVQPQHF
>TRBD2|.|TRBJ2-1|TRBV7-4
TGTGCCAGCAGCTCCAAGGGCGGGAGGGCCTTCGGGAATGAGCAGTTCTTC
CASSSKGGRAFGNEQFF
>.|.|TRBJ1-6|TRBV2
TGTGCCAGCAGTGAAGCGCTTATGACAGCCAGAGGTTCACCCCTCCACTTT
CASSEALMTARGSPLHF
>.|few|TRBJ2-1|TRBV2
TGTGCCAGCAGTGATACGGCGATCAAAGCGGAAACCAATGAGCAGTTCTTC
CASSDTAIKAETNEQFF
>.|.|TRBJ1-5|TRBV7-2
TGTGCCAGCAGCTTAGTCTATCGGCAGGTAATCAATCAGCCCCAGCATTTT
CASSLVYRQVINQPQHF
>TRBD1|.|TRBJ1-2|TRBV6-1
TGTGCCAGCAGAAGGACAGGGGGTATCTATGGCTACACCTTC
CASRRTGGIYGYTF
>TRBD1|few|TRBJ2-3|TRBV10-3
TGTGCCATGACGCCTAAACAGGGGGCAGATACGCAGTATTTT
CAMTPKQGADTQYF
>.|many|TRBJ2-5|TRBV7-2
TGTGCCAGCAACCAGCGGGCGGGGCAAGAGACCCAGTACTTC
CASNQRAGQETQYF
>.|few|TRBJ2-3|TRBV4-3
TGCGCCAGCAGCCAAGGGTTAGCGCCCAGCACAGATACGCAGTATTTT
CASSQGLAPSTDTQYF
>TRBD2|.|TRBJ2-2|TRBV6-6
TGTGCCAGCAGTTACGATATGGGAGGGATTGGCGCCGGGGAGCTGTTTTTT
CASSYDMGGIGAGELFF
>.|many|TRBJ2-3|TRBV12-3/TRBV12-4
TGTGCCAGCAGTTTTAATCTGCAGGTGGGAGTAGCGCTGGGCACAGATACGCAGTATTTT
CASSFNLQVGVALGTDTQYF
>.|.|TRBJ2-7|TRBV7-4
TGTGCCAGCAGCTTACCTATCTCCTACGAGCAGTACTTC
CASSLPISYEQYF
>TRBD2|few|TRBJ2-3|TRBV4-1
TGCGCCAGCAGCCAACGCTCACTAGCGGGGGCCACAGATACGCAGTATTTT
CASSQRSLAGATDTQYF
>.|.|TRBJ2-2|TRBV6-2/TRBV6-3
TGTGCCAGCAGTGAACAACAATGGAACACCGGGGAGCTGTTTTTT
CASSEQQWNTGELFF
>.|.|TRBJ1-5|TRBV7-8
TGTGCCAGCAGCTTTTTAATCGGGCCGGCAGCCCTTAGTGTAGGCCCCAAGCATTTT
CASSFLIGPAALSVGPKHF
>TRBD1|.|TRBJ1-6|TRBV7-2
TGTGCCAGCAGCGAACGACAGGGGAGGAATTCACCCCTCCACTTT
CASSERQGRNSPLHF
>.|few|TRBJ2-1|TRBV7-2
TGTGCCAGCAGCTTCTCAGCGGCCAATGAGCAGTTCTTC
CASSFSAANEQFF
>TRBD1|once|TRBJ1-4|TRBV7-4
TGTGCCAGCAGCCTTAGCCCCGGGACAGGGGGTGAAAAACTGTTTTTT
CASSLSPGTGGEKLFF
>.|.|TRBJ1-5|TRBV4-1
TGCGCCAGCAGCCAAGATAGATGGAATCAGCCCCAGCATTTT
CASSQDRWNQPQHF
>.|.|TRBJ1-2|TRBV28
TGTGCCAGCAGTTTGGGCAGGGTTGTTGGCTACACCTTC
CASSLGRVVGYTF
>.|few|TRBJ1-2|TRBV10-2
TGCGCCAGCAGTGGGACAGACCTCGTTATAGCCTATGGCTACACCTTC
CASSGTDLVIAYGYTF
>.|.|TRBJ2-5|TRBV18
TGTGCCAGCTCACCCACTGTGGGAGAAGGGGAGACCCAGTACTTC
CASSPTVGEGETQYF
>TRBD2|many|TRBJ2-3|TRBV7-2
TGTGCCAGCAGTAACAATCCCGGGGGGGCGGGGGATACGCAGTATTTT
CASSNNPGGAGDTQYF
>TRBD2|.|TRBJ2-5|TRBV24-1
TGTGCCACCAGTGATTCCCCTAGCGGGGACCAAGAGACCCAGTACTTC
CATSDSPSGDQETQYF